Listed below are T cell receptor beta chains from one sample, sequenced in a study of response to subunit inactivated influenza vaccine. TCRdb ran MiXCR on the RT-PCR reads and lists one entry per CDR3 protein. The sample includes approximately 570,000 distinct CDR3 sequences, less than 10% of them seen just once. The sample consisted of PBMCs from blood, taken less than 25 months after vaccination. These receptors originate from a man aged 45 to 70 who received an inactivated influenza vaccine. Each CDR3 is given with its conserved first and last residue. A D gene is named only where the DNA matches it firmly.

V: TRBV9; J: TRBJ2-7; D: -; CDR3: CASSGSDYEQYF
V: TRBV20-1; J: TRBJ2-5; D: TRBD2; CDR3: CSARGVAGIQETQYF
V: TRBV24-1; J: TRBJ1-2; D: -; CDR3: CATSDWQLGGYTF
V: TRBV6-2/TRBV6-3; J: TRBJ2-1; D: TRBD2; CDR3: CASSYSSGRRRNEQFF
V: TRBV19; J: TRBJ2-2; D: TRBD1; CDR3: CASIRDRAGSTGELFF
V: TRBV4-3; J: TRBJ2-6; D: -; CDR3: CASSQDPRAGANVLTF
V: TRBV15; J: TRBJ2-7; D: -; CDR3: CATSRTALRWQYF
V: TRBV29-1; J: TRBJ1-2; D: -; CDR3: CSVEPLLYGYTF
V: TRBV5-1; J: TRBJ1-5; D: -; CDR3: CASSLRPQGMGLSNQPQHF
V: TRBV27; J: TRBJ1-1; D: -; CDR3: CASSLLGARNTEAFF
V: TRBV5-1; J: TRBJ2-7; D: -; CDR3: CASSFRTETSYSTYEQYF
V: TRBV28; J: TRBJ2-7; D: TRBD1; CDR3: CASSLAPTGSYEQYF
V: TRBV9; J: TRBJ2-1; D: TRBD2; CDR3: CASSVASGRLSEQFF
V: TRBV5-1; J: TRBJ1-1; D: -; CDR3: CASSLWVRDTEAFF
V: TRBV6-1; J: TRBJ2-3; D: TRBD2; CDR3: CASSEKVAAGGDTQYF
V: TRBV10-3; J: TRBJ2-3; D: TRBD1; CDR3: CAISDGTGPTDTQYF
V: TRBV11-1; J: TRBJ2-6; D: -; CDR3: CASSPGGANVLTF
V: TRBV5-5; J: TRBJ1-1; D: -; CDR3: CASSLSTDFFYMNTEAFF
V: TRBV4-1; J: TRBJ1-4; D: -; CDR3: CASSVNPGEKLVF
V: TRBV10-3; J: TRBJ2-7; D: TRBD2; CDR3: CAISLGGTSETYEQYF
V: TRBV25-1; J: TRBJ2-7; D: -; CDR3: CASSSSSGLLPYEQYF
V: TRBV19; J: TRBJ2-1; D: -; CDR3: CASSVGGVPYNEQFF
V: TRBV29-1; J: TRBJ2-1; D: TRBD2; CDR3: CSVSTLAGAYNEQFF
V: TRBV29-1; J: TRBJ2-1; D: TRBD1; CDR3: CRRQGVLGAQFF
V: TRBV3-1; J: TRBJ2-3; D: TRBD1; CDR3: CASGGQGSTADTQYF